Detailed here is one T cell receptor beta chain. Its antigen is unknown. Looked up from germline, CDR1 is SGHRS and CDR2 is YFSETQ. Germline trimming cut 1 base from V and 5 bases from J; bases unmatched to any gene: 6. The length of the CDR3 is 16 residues. The entry originates in a study of T-cell reconstitution after alpha-beta-depleted transplantation in children. Regarding the study as a whole: Some patients showed high day-60 TCRbeta diversity, which derived from surviving recipient T cells and thymic progenitors. After one year, T-cell counts and TCRbeta diversity mostly came from new T cells. As was reported, about two months after transplant, alpha-beta T cells came from several hundred expanded graft clones.

Unique molecular identifiers were incorporated when the TCRbeta library was constructed. TCRdb ran MiXCR on the PCR reads and lists one entry per CDR3 protein. The sample consists of some 830,000 distinct CDR3 sequences, 15% to 20% of them appearing once. The input for sequencing was PBMCs, mostly from graft donor cells, taken 360 days after TCRalphabeta/CD19-depleted stem cell transplant. The origin of this receptor is a male patient aged 10 to 17 who had a stem cell transplant for acute lymphoblastic leukemia, so the T cells may come from the graft donor. The V and J genes are TRBV5-1 and TRBJ1-5, with 10 bases that match TRBD1. The CDR3 here is CASSLRPDRGDQPQHF. DNA for the CDR3: TGCGCCAGCAGCTTGAGACCGGACAGGGGGGATCAGCCCCAGCATTTT. Full variable domain (remainder filled in from reference TRBV5-1 and TRBJ1-5): KAGVTQTPRYLIKTRGQQVTLSCSPISGHRSVSWYQQTPGQGLQFLFEYFSETQRNKGNFPGRFSGRQFSNSRSEMNVSTLELGDSALYLCASSLRPDRGDQPQHFGDGTRLSIL.